These 2 T cell receptor beta chains were sequenced from one sample in a study of T-cell reconstitution after alpha-beta-depleted transplantation in children. Construction of the TCRbeta library involved unique molecular identifiers. TCRdb analysed the PCR reads with MiXCR anew, one entry per CDR3 protein. The data contain roughly 300,000 distinct CDR3 sequences, 9.5% to 10% of them singletons. The sequencing used PBMCs from the stem cell graft donor, collected from the stem cell graft. The receptor set was obtained from a human donor who donated a stem cell graft to a child with SCID.

The sample holds many counts of this clonotype. This sequence joins TRBV7-9 and TRBJ1-2; D perhaps matches TRBD1 (6 bases). V was cut by 2 bases and J by 4 bases, with 11 bases left in between. The CDR3 is 14 residues long. Germline V gives CDR1 SEHNR, CDR2 FQNEAQ (reference sequence). CDR3 residues: CASSLQGIAYGYTF. CDR3 DNA sequence: TGTGCCAGCAGCTTACAGGGGATAGCCTATGGCTACACCTTC.

In regard to this clonotype: This may come from a read error, since a much larger clone is one base off. The chain carries TRBV5-7 and TRBJ1-5, with D perhaps matching TRBD1 (5 bases). TRBV5-7 is classed as an ORF, of uncertain function. CDR3 length: 13 residues. Trimming removed 5 bases from V and 2 bases from J, with 8 bases in between. CDR3 in amino acids: CASSEGCNQPQHF. The DNA for the CDR3 is TGTGCCAGCAGTGAGGGGTGCAATCAGCCCCAGCATTTT.